The T cell receptor beta chain described here comes from a study of CD8+CD57+ T cells in acquired aplastic anemia. Study as a whole: The sorted CD4+ and CD8+ cells yielded an average approximately 3.2 ug of DNA. Healthy-donor CD4+ cells averaged around 10 million reads. Whole-study findings and limits: Patients versus controls showed no significant CD8+ Simpson's diversity difference. Patients and controls were found to share more than 25 CD8+ CDR3 sequences.

Concerning this clonotype: Its antigen is still unknown.

From germline, CDR1 is SGHAT and CDR2 FQDESV (reference sequence). Losses at the gene ends were 5 bases for V and 5 bases for J; bases not matched to a gene: 6. This CDR3 has 14 amino acids. CDR3 and TCR beta VDJ profiling relied on a genomic DNA template. TCRdb reanalysed the reads using MiXCR and keeps one entry per CDR3 protein. The sample consists of about 68,000 distinct CDR3 sequences, roughly half of them appearing once. Sequencing used sorted CD4+, CD8+, or CD8+CD57+ T cells (not recorded which) from PBMCs. This clonotype was obtained from a human donor in good health, serving as a control. This chain joins TRBV11-1 and TRBJ2-1; 7 nucleotides align to TRBD1. CDR3: CASSLGTADNEQFF. As DNA, the CDR3 is TGTGCCAGCAGCCTGGGGACAGCGGACAATGAGCAGTTCTTC.